These 5 T cell receptor beta chains originate from one sample sequenced in a study of blood T cells in healthy people across ages. A second roughly 6 to 11 cycle PCR used barcoded and J-beta primers. One entry per CDR3 protein, called by TCRdb with MiXCR from the 5' RACE reads. The table shows 850,000 or so distinct CDR3 sequences, with more than 25% occurring only once. The sequencing sample was made of blood. Receptor source: a woman of 80 years or more in good health.

This clonotype has ten or more counts. V usage is TRBV6-5 and J usage is TRBJ2-1, with D maybe TRBD1 (6 bases). From germline, CDR1 is MNHEY and CDR2 SVGAGI. With 8 bases removed from V and 6 bases from J, the gap between germline ends came to 8 bases. There are 11 residues in the CDR3. CDR3 coding DNA: TGTGCCAGCGGGACAAGCAATGAGCAGTTCTTC. Its translation is CASGTSNEQFF.

This clonotype was observed many times. The J gene is TRBJ2-1, the V gene TRBV7-9, with D unresolved. This CDR3 has 11 residues. Per the germline V gene, CDR1 is SEHNR and CDR2 is FQNEAQ (reference sequence). V lost 2 bases and J lost 9, with 5 bases in between. The CDR3 sequence: CASSLKAEQFF. DNA of the CDR3: TGTGCCAGCAGCTTAAAAGCTGAGCAGTTCTTC.

The table lists this clonotype with a few counts. The chain joins TRBV11-3 to TRBJ1-2, with unresolved D. V was shortened by 0 bases and J by 0 bases, with 8 bases between the two germline ends. The CDR3 loop spans 15 amino acids. Germline CDR1 SGHNT, CDR2 YENEEA. The CDR3 sequence is CASSLDQTANYGYTF. The CDR3 nucleotides read TGTGCCAGCAGCTTAGATCAGACGGCTAACTATGGCTACACCTTC.

This clonotype was seen ten or more times. The chain carries TRBV12-3 or TRBV12-4 and TRBJ2-1; 9 nucleotides agree with TRBD1. The CDR3 has 16 amino acids. J was trimmed by 7 bases and V by 6 bases; bases with no gene match: 13. The CDR3 sequence: CASSRSHGQGSNEQFF. DNA for the CDR3: TGTGCCAGCAGCCGTTCCCATGGACAGGGGTCGAATGAGCAGTTCTTC.

This clonotype was observed many times. This chain uses TRBV6-2 or TRBV6-3 with TRBJ2-3; tentative D call: TRBD1 (5 bases). The germline V gene has CDR1 MNHEY and CDR2 SVGEGT. CDR3 size: 13 residues. The V end lost 2 bases, the J end lost 8 bases, and 11 bases lay between the germline ends. CDR3 sequence reads: CASSYPNQGTQYF. CDR3 coding DNA: TGTGCCAGCAGTTACCCAAACCAGGGTACGCAGTATTTT.